This is a list of T cell receptor beta chains from one sample in a study of blood T cells in healthy people across ages. One entry per CDR3 protein, called by TCRdb with MiXCR from the 5' RACE reads. The sample yields hundreds of thousands of distinct CDR3 sequences, 25% to 35% seen once. These data also featured in a second study, about T cells of mothers and their children.

The material sequenced was blood. All receptors come from a boy younger than 10 in good health. Both conserved end residues are part of each CDR3. D genes are given only for firm matches. A row's size may be missing; if present it is once, few, many or a size class.

j_call d_call v_call clone_size cdr3_aa cdr3_nt
TRBJ2-4 TRBD2 TRBV20-1 . CSAQGLAMPSRNIQYF TGCAGTGCCCAGGGACTAGCGATGCCCTCAAGGAACATTCAGTACTTC
TRBJ2-1 TRBD2 TRBV5-1 . CASSLVASGGIGNEQFF TGCGCCAGCAGCTTAGTGGCTAGCGGGGGAATTGGGAATGAGCAGTTCTTC
TRBJ2-7 TRBD2 TRBV4-1 few CASSRGLAQTYEQYF TGCGCCAGCAGCCGCGGACTAGCGCAGACCTACGAGCAGTACTTC
TRBJ1-2 . TRBV15 few CATSTTQGLSGYTF TGTGCCACCAGCACTACCCAGGGACTCTCAGGCTACACCTTC
TRBJ2-7 TRBD1 TRBV5-5 . CASSSTGTGPEQYF TGTGCCAGCAGCTCGACCGGGACAGGGCCCGAGCAGTACTTC
TRBJ1-4 . TRBV11-2 few CASSLRNRVATNEKLFF TGTGCCAGCAGCTTAAGGAACAGAGTCGCAACTAATGAAAAACTGTTTTTT
TRBJ2-2 . TRBV30 few CAWSVLFPNTGELFF TGTGCCTGGAGTGTCCTGTTCCCGAACACCGGGGAGCTGTTTTTT
TRBJ2-6 TRBD1 TRBV7-3 . CASSSTGDGANVLTF TGTGCCAGCAGCTCTACAGGGGATGGGGCCAACGTCCTGACTTTC
TRBJ2-7 . TRBV7-2 . CASSFNRGSYEQYF TGTGCCAGCAGCTTTAACCGGGGGTCCTACGAGCAGTACTTC
TRBJ1-4 . TRBV6-5 . CASSYEGREKLFF TGTGCCAGCAGTTACGAAGGAAGGGAAAAACTGTTTTTT
TRBJ2-1 TRBD2 TRBV12-3/TRBV12-4 . CASSPPTGTSAYNEQFF TGTGCCAGCAGTCCACCTACCGGGACTAGCGCATACAATGAGCAGTTCTTC
TRBJ1-1 . TRBV28 . CASSSGQLMNTEAFF TGTGCCAGCAGTTCCGGACAGCTAATGAACACTGAAGCTTTCTTT
TRBJ2-5 . TRBV7-6 once CASSFSRDLGQETQYF TGTGCCAGCAGCTTTTCGCGGGACCTAGGTCAAGAGACCCAGTACTTC
TRBJ2-7 . TRBV12-3/TRBV12-4 . CASSYSPRYYEQYF TGTGCCAGCAGTTACAGCCCCAGATACTACGAGCAGTACTTC
TRBJ2-3 . TRBV9 . CASSVGLTDTQYF TGTGCCAGCAGCGTAGGATTAACAGATACGCAGTATTTT
TRBJ2-5 TRBD2 TRBV3-1 . CASSLLAGVPRAQYF TGTGCCAGCAGCCTTTTAGCGGGGGTACCCAGGGCCCAGTACTTC
TRBJ2-2 TRBD2 TRBV2 . CASRSPRGGFTGELFF TGTGCCAGCAGGTCTCCGCGGGGGGGCTTTACCGGGGAGCTGTTTTTT
TRBJ2-5 TRBD2 TRBV20-1 . CSAGGGPGLANQETQYF TGCAGTGCTGGGGGAGGTCCGGGACTAGCAAACCAAGAGACCCAGTACTTC
TRBJ1-2 . TRBV10-3 . CAISDDFDGYTF TGTGCCATCAGTGATGACTTCGATGGCTACACCTTC
TRBJ2-7 . TRBV12-2 . CASRLARRTSLSSYEQYF TGTGCAAGTCGCTTAGCGCGAAGGACGTCGTTGAGCTCCTACGAGCAGTACTTC
TRBJ2-3 . TRBV10-1 few CASSAILASGTQYF TGCGCCAGCAGCGCAATCCTAGCGAGCGGGACGCAGTATTTT
TRBJ2-1 TRBD2 TRBV27 . CASSYTSGNHNEQFF TGTGCCAGCAGTTATACTAGCGGTAACCACAATGAGCAGTTCTTC
TRBJ2-4 TRBD1 TRBV29-1 few CSVASQTSGQGSIQYF TGCAGCGTTGCTTCCCAGACCTCGGGACAGGGGTCCATTCAGTACTTC
TRBJ1-1 . TRBV20-1 . CSARLGTEAFF TGCAGTGCTAGACTTGGCACTGAAGCTTTCTTT
TRBJ1-5 . TRBV7-2 . CASSSQQGQPQHF TGTGCCAGCAGCTCGCAACAGGGACAGCCCCAGCATTTT
TRBJ2-5 . TRBV5-5 . CASSPATRETQYF TGTGCCAGCAGCCCGGCGACTCGAGAGACCCAGTACTTC
TRBJ2-7 TRBD2 TRBV27 . CASSLLGGLGLEQYF TGTGCCAGCAGTTTATTAGGGGGACTAGGTTTGGAGCAGTACTTC
TRBJ2-5 . TRBV29-1 few CSALPGETQYF TGCAGCGCCCTCCCGGGAGAGACCCAGTACTTC
TRBJ1-1 . TRBV20-1 . CSASGGRVEAFF TGCAGTGCTAGCGGGGGGCGGGTTGAAGCTTTCTTT
TRBJ1-3 . TRBV20-1 few CSASDIRGGRNTIYF TGCAGTGCTAGTGATATCAGGGGAGGGAGAAACACCATATATTTT
TRBJ1-4 . TRBV11-2 . CASSAQNDQKLFF TGTGCCAGCAGCGCACAGAATGACCAAAAACTGTTTTTT
TRBJ1-2 . TRBV27 . CASTTGQLGYTF TGTGCCAGCACCACCGGACAGCTCGGCTACACCTTC
TRBJ2-6 . TRBV29-1 few CSVKSGANVLTF TGCAGCGTAAAGAGTGGGGCCAACGTCCTGACTTTC
TRBJ2-1 . TRBV20-1 . CSAILPSRLAGALNEQFF TGCAGTGCTATACTACCCTCCAGACTTGCGGGGGCTCTCAATGAGCAGTTCTTC
TRBJ1-2 TRBD1 TRBV6-5 few CASRHRDRGFYGYTF TGTGCCAGCAGACACCGGGACAGGGGCTTCTATGGCTACACCTTC
TRBJ2-5 TRBD1 TRBV11-2 . CASSQGQGVVTQYF TGTGCCAGCAGTCAGGGACAGGGGGTAGTGACCCAGTACTTC
TRBJ2-1 . TRBV3-1 few CASSQSGDEQFF TGTGCCAGCAGCCAATCGGGGGATGAGCAGTTCTTC
TRBJ2-5 TRBD2 TRBV29-1 . CSVGTSGGPENF TGCAGCGTTGGGACTAGCGGGGGGCCCGAGAACTTC
TRBJ2-4 . TRBV4-1 few CASSHPTSTTIQYF TGCGCCAGCAGCCACCCGACTAGTACGACCATTCAGTACTTC
TRBJ1-1 . TRBV7-2 few CASSLGFSGRGNTEAFF TGTGCCAGCAGCTTAGGCTTTTCGGGCAGGGGGAACACTGAAGCTTTCTTT
TRBJ1-2 . TRBV10-3 . CAITEGRGGRDGYTF TGTGCCATCACCGAAGGAAGGGGGGGAAGGGATGGCTACACCTTC
TRBJ2-3 TRBD2 TRBV20-1 . CSAEYRRLAGGPSTDTQYF TGCAGTGCTGAATATCGTAGACTAGCGGGAGGGCCTAGCACAGATACGCAGTATTTT
TRBJ2-7 . TRBV7-8 few CASSPRQGPSYEQYF TGTGCCAGCAGCCCCCGGCAGGGTCCTTCCTACGAGCAGTACTTC
TRBJ2-7 . TRBV20-1 few CSAEGTIAATYSYEQYF TGCAGTGCTGAGGGAACTATAGCGGCGACCTACTCCTACGAGCAGTACTTC
TRBJ1-2 . TRBV10-3 . CAIPRRDKINYGYTF TGTGCCATCCCTAGGCGAGACAAGATTAACTATGGCTACACCTTC
TRBJ2-3 . TRBV5-6 . CASTPLGQEGWDTQYF TGTGCCAGCACCCCTCTTGGTCAGGAGGGGTGGGATACGCAGTATTTT
TRBJ2-2 . TRBV12-3/TRBV12-4 . CASRPNPGELFF TGTGCCAGCAGGCCTAATCCCGGGGAGCTGTTTTTT
TRBJ2-7 . TRBV6-5 . CASRTQGFGGEQYF TGTGCCAGCAGAACCCAGGGATTTGGCGGCGAGCAGTACTTC
TRBJ2-1 . TRBV10-3 few CAIRESAYNEQFF TGTGCCATCCGGGAGTCCGCGTACAATGAGCAGTTCTTC
TRBJ2-2 . TRBV10-3 . CATAGGAWNTGELFF TGTGCCACCGCCGGCGGAGCCTGGAACACCGGGGAGCTGTTTTTT
TRBJ2-7 TRBD2 TRBV14 . CASSQESGRAYHSYEQYF TGTGCCAGCAGCCAAGAAAGCGGGAGGGCCTACCATTCCTACGAGCAGTACTTC
TRBJ2-5 TRBD2 TRBV10-2 . CASSWTSPGQETQYF TGCGCCAGCAGTTGGACTAGCCCCGGCCAAGAGACCCAGTACTTC